This T cell receptor (beta chain) was sequenced during a study of CD8 T cells in Susac syndrome. Reverse transcription used roughly 0.5 to 1 ug RNA and random hexamers. TCRdb analysed the immunoSEQ multiplex PCR reads with MiXCR anew, one entry per CDR3 protein. The sample includes about 180,000 distinct CDR3 sequences, about 95% of them seen just once. Germline CDR1 reads MGHRA; CDR2 reads YSYEKL. V dropped 3 bases and J dropped 4 bases, with 12 bases sitting between them. This CDR3 has 15 residues. Source material: CD8+ T cells from PBMCs. The chain has TRBV4-1 and TRBJ2-2; D uncertain. The receptor's source is a human donor with multiple sclerosis. CDR3 coding DNA: TGCGCCAGCAGCCAGGGCGTGTGGACCACCGGGGAGCTGTTTTTT. Protein product: CASSQGVWTTGELFF.